The rows below give T cell receptor beta chains drawn from one sample of a study of blood T cells in healthy people across ages. TCRdb re-called the 5' RACE reads with MiXCR, one entry per CDR3 protein. The table records about 830,000 distinct CDR3 sequences, roughly 60% of them present only once. Sequenced: blood. Every receptor here comes from a young man in good health. Both conserved end residues are part of each CDR3. Each record gives: CDR3 DNA, CDR3 protein, J gene, D gene, V gene, CDR3 length, clone size. D genes are given only for firm matches. Expanded clones are given a class, and other clones once, few, many or no size at all.

CDR3nt: TGTGCCAGCAGTGAGGCAGTCTTCGGCGGCTACACCTTC; CDR3aa: CASSEAVFGGYTF; j_gene: TRBJ1-2; d_gene: .; v_gene: TRBV25-1; len: 13; abundance: few
CDR3nt: TGTGCCAGCAGTGGGGATTGGACAGCGAGCTCCTACAATGAGCAGTTCTTC; CDR3aa: CASSGDWTASSYNEQFF; j_gene: TRBJ2-1; d_gene: .; v_gene: TRBV6-4; len: 17; abundance: .
CDR3nt: TGCGCCAGCAGCTGGACAGGGATCTCTGGGGCCAACGTCCTGACTTTC; CDR3aa: CASSWTGISGANVLTF; j_gene: TRBJ2-6; d_gene: TRBD1; v_gene: TRBV5-1; len: 16; abundance: .
CDR3nt: TGCAGTGCCGAGCAGTTACAAGATACGCAGTATTTT; CDR3aa: CSAEQLQDTQYF; j_gene: TRBJ2-3; d_gene: .; v_gene: TRBV20-1; len: 12; abundance: once
CDR3nt: TGTGCCATCAGTGGGGGGACAGCTTCCTACAATGAGCAGTACTTC; CDR3aa: CAISGGTASYNEQYF; j_gene: TRBJ2-7; d_gene: TRBD1; v_gene: TRBV10-3; len: 15; abundance: .
CDR3nt: TGTGCCAGCGGAGAGTTTTCCCACGAGCAGTACTTC; CDR3aa: CASGEFSHEQYF; j_gene: TRBJ2-7; d_gene: .; v_gene: TRBV3-1; len: 12; abundance: .
CDR3nt: TGTGCCAGCAGTCGATACATCGACGAGCAGTACTTC; CDR3aa: CASSRYIDEQYF; j_gene: TRBJ2-7; d_gene: .; v_gene: TRBV6-6; len: 12; abundance: few
CDR3nt: TGTGCCAGCAGCCAAGTCGGGGGGTCGCGGGAGACCCAGTACTTC; CDR3aa: CASSQVGGSRETQYF; j_gene: TRBJ2-5; d_gene: TRBD2; v_gene: TRBV3-1; len: 15; abundance: .
CDR3nt: TGTGCCAGCAGCCCACAATTTCCGGGACTAGCGGGGGGGCTGCAAGAGACCCAGTACTTC; CDR3aa: CASSPQFPGLAGGLQETQYF; j_gene: TRBJ2-5; d_gene: TRBD2; v_gene: TRBV27; len: 20; abundance: .
CDR3nt: TGCAGTGCTAGACCTACAGGACTCCTCTACGAGCAGTACTTC; CDR3aa: CSARPTGLLYEQYF; j_gene: TRBJ2-7; d_gene: .; v_gene: TRBV20-1; len: 14; abundance: .